A selection of T cell receptor beta chains follows, all from one sample in a study of blood T cells in healthy people across ages. From the 5' RACE reads, TCRdb called clonotypes with MiXCR, one entry per CDR3 protein. The table records hundreds of thousands of distinct CDR3 sequences, around 25% of them present only once. Separately, the same data were catalogued under a study of T cells of mothers and their children.

The specimen was blood. Receptors were obtained from a boy aged 10-17 years in good health. The CDR3 runs from the conserved cysteine through the conserved F or W. A D gene is named only where the DNA matches it firmly. Rows give clone size only sometimes, using once, few, many, or a class for an expanded clone.

D gene	J gene	CDR3 length	V gene	clone size	CDR3 DNA	CDR3 protein
.	TRBJ2-3	12	TRBV5-1	few	TGCGCCAGTACAGGGTTCCCAGATACGCAGTATTTT	CASTGFPDTQYF
TRBD2	TRBJ2-7	19	TRBV28	few	TGTGCCACCCAACTAACCGCGGGACTAGCGGGAGGGGGGTATTACGAGCAGTACTTC	CATQLTAGLAGGGYYEQYF
.	TRBJ2-5	16	TRBV11-2	.	TGTGCCAGCAGCCGGCTTTCGTCTAGCACCCAAGAGACCCAGTACTTC	CASSRLSSSTQETQYF
.	TRBJ2-5	13	TRBV5-5	.	TGCGCCAGCAGCAGGACAGACAAAGAGACCCAGTACTTC	CASSRTDKETQYF
TRBD1	TRBJ2-3	16	TRBV3-1	few	TGTGCCAGCAGCCAAGGGACAGGGAGCGGAACAGATACGCAGTATTTT	CASSQGTGSGTDTQYF
.	TRBJ2-2	13	TRBV5-1	.	TGCGCCAGCAATAAGGGGAACACCGGGGAGCTGTTTTTT	CASNKGNTGELFF
TRBD2	TRBJ2-5	16	TRBV13	.	TGTGCCAGCAGTTTCGGTGGGACTAGAGGATCGGAGACCCAGTACTTC	CASSFGGTRGSETQYF
.	TRBJ2-2	16	TRBV11-3	few	TGTGCCAGCAGCCGTTTCAGGGACGGGAACACCGGGGAGCTGTCTTTT	CASSRFRDGNTGELSF
TRBD1	TRBJ2-5	15	TRBV12-3/TRBV12-4	few	TGTGCCAGCAGTTTCGCGGGACAGGGAGGAGAGACCCAGTACTTC	CASSFAGQGGETQYF
.	TRBJ2-5	13	TRBV11-1	few	TGTGCCAGCAGCTTACGATGGAAAGAGACCCAGTACTTC	CASSLRWKETQYF
TRBD2	TRBJ2-7	17	TRBV12-3/TRBV12-4	few	TGTGCCAGCAGTCATGGCCTAGCGGGAGGGTTCGTCAACGAGCAGTACTTC	CASSHGLAGGFVNEQYF
.	TRBJ2-1	13	TRBV7-7	.	TGTGCTAGCAGCTTAGCGCGGGGTGGCGAGCAGTTCTTC	CASSLARGGEQFF
TRBD2	TRBJ2-5	17	TRBV20-1	.	TGCAGTGCTAGAGATGTGCGATGTAGCGGGGGATTTGAGACCCAGTACTTC	CSARDVRCSGGFETQYF
.	TRBJ2-1	13	TRBV12-5	.	TGTGCTAGTGGTCCCTCTGGTAGCAATGAGCAGTTCTTC	CASGPSGSNEQFF
.	TRBJ2-3	19	TRBV1	few	TGCACCAGCAGCCAAACACTAGCGGGCCTAGGGTTACACACAGATACGCAGTATTTT	CTSSQTLAGLGLHTDTQYF
TRBD2	TRBJ2-1	16	TRBV10-3	.	TGTGCCATCAGCCCCGCTGGACTAGCGGGGGGGCGGGAGCAGTTCTTC	CAISPAGLAGGREQFF
.	TRBJ2-2	15	TRBV5-1	.	TGCGCCAGCAGCTTGGAGCAGGGGTTCACCGGGGAGCTGTTTTTT	CASSLEQGFTGELFF
TRBD2	TRBJ2-3	15	TRBV6-5	.	TGTGCCAGCAGTTACGTAGCGGGAGGCACAGATACGCAGTATTTT	CASSYVAGGTDTQYF
TRBD1	TRBJ2-5	16	TRBV15	few	TGTGCCACCAGCAGAGAAAGACAGGGGGCACAAGAGACCCAGTACTTC	CATSRERQGAQETQYF
TRBD2	TRBJ2-1	15	TRBV14	few	TGTGCCAGCAGCCCGGGTTTAGCGGGAGTGGGCGAGCAGTTCTTC	CASSPGLAGVGEQFF
TRBD2	TRBJ2-1	14	TRBV6-2/TRBV6-3	.	TGTGCCAGCAGTTATGCGGGGGACTACAATGAGCAGTTCTTC	CASSYAGDYNEQFF
TRBD1	TRBJ2-7	14	TRBV5-1	.	TGCGCCAGCAGCTTGGAGAACAGGGGAAACGAGCAGTACTTC	CASSLENRGNEQYF
.	TRBJ2-2	14	TRBV4-3	.	TGCGCCAGCAAGTGGCAGGCGAACACCGGGGAGCTGTTTTTT	CASKWQANTGELFF
TRBD1	TRBJ2-5	15	TRBV12-3/TRBV12-4	.	TGTGCCAGCAGTATCCGACAGGGCGGGTACGAGACCCAGTACTTC	CASSIRQGGYETQYF
TRBD2	TRBJ2-7	15	TRBV5-1	few	TGCGCCAGCAGCCATACAGGACTAGCGGTCCACGAGCAGTACTTC	CASSHTGLAVHEQYF
.	TRBJ2-7	15	TRBV21-1	.	TGTGCCAGCAGCAAAGATCTAGCGGGGGGCGGCGAGCAGTACTTC	CASSKDLAGGGEQYF
.	TRBJ2-7	11	TRBV29-1	.	TGCAGCGTCAGGGCCCAACACGAGCAGTACTTC	CSVRAQHEQYF
TRBD1	TRBJ2-7	17	TRBV7-9	.	TGTGCCAGCAGCCGAAAAATTATGGACAGGGATGCCTACGAGCAGTACTTC	CASSRKIMDRDAYEQYF
TRBD1	TRBJ2-1	13	TRBV2	.	TGTGCCCAGCAGGGACAGGGGAACAATGAGCAGTTCTTC	CAQQGQGNNEQFF
.	TRBJ1-1	13	TRBV2	.	TGTGCCAGCAGTGAATTGGGTAGGGGTGAAGCTTTCTTT	CASSELGRGEAFF
.	TRBJ2-4	17	TRBV2	.	TGTGCCAGCAGTGTTAGGGCTGGCCCGAGCCCCGGAAACATTCAGTACTTC	CASSVRAGPSPGNIQYF
.	TRBJ2-3	12	TRBV12-3/TRBV12-4	.	TGTGCCAGCAGAGCGGGTGGAGATGCGCAGTATTTT	CASRAGGDAQYF
TRBD2	TRBJ2-3	16	TRBV3-1	few	TGTGCCAGCAGCCAAGCTCTTAAGCGGGAGGAAGATACGCAGTATTTT	CASSQALKREEDTQYF
TRBD1	TRBJ1-3	17	TRBV6-1	few	TGTGCCAGCAGTCCCCGAGACAGGGGTCTGGCGGGAAACACCATATATTTT	CASSPRDRGLAGNTIYF
.	TRBJ2-6	13	TRBV5-4	.	TGTGCCAGCAGGCGGCCTGGGGCCAACGTCCTGACTTTC	CASRRPGANVLTF
.	TRBJ2-7	13	TRBV29-1	.	TGCAGCGTTGTCAGACGTTTCTCCTACGAGCAGTACTTC	CSVVRRFSYEQYF
TRBD2	TRBJ2-1	14	TRBV13	.	TGTGCCAGCAGCTCCGCCACTAGCGGGCGGCGGCAGTTCTTC	CASSSATSGRRQFF
.	TRBJ2-1	16	TRBV5-1	few	TGCGCCGGCAGCTTGCATGGTTGGGGGCCGTACAATGAGCAGTTCTTC	CAGSLHGWGPYNEQFF
.	TRBJ1-3	15	TRBV24-1	few	TGTGCCACCCGTGAGACTGGGGGCTCTGGAAACACCATATATTTT	CATRETGGSGNTIYF
.	TRBJ2-4	14	TRBV2	few	TGTGCCAGCAGTGAGGAGCGGAACAAAAACATTCAGTACTTC	CASSEERNKNIQYF
.	TRBJ2-7	15	TRBV5-1	.	TGCGCCAGCAGCTTGGGGCAGGGGGGCTCCTGCGAGCAGTACTTC	CASSLGQGGSCEQYF
TRBD2	TRBJ2-7	16	TRBV11-2	.	TGTGCCAGCAGCTTAGAAAGTTGGCTAGCGGGATACGAGCAGTACTTC	CASSLESWLAGYEQYF
.	TRBJ2-1	13	TRBV27	once	TGTGCCAGTGGGGGGCCCATTCCCAGTGAGCAGTTCTTC	CASGGPIPSEQFF
.	TRBJ2-7	14	TRBV29-1	.	TGCAGCGTTGAACGGTCAGGGGCCCCCCACGAGCAGCACTTC	CSVERSGAPHEQHF
TRBD1	TRBJ1-1	14	TRBV29-1	once	TGCAGCATACAGACAGGGGGCAGGATGGGTGAAGCTTTCTTT	CSIQTGGRMGEAFF
.	TRBJ2-1	15	TRBV6-4	.	TGTGCCAGCAGTGACGACATTTTCTCCTACAATGAGCAGTTCTTC	CASSDDIFSYNEQFF
.	TRBJ2-7	12	TRBV21-1	few	TGTGCCAGGCTAACAGGGATCCACGAGCAGTACTTC	CARLTGIHEQYF
.	TRBJ2-2	14	TRBV4-3	.	TGCGCCAGCAGCCAAGTACGAAACACCGGGGAGCTGTTTTTT	CASSQVRNTGELFF
.	TRBJ2-5	12	TRBV29-1	.	TGCAGCGTGGGAGGACAACTGGAGACCCAGTACTTC	CSVGGQLETQYF
TRBD1	TRBJ2-1	15	TRBV6-5	.	TGTGCCAGCACCTCGGGGACAGGGTCATACAATGAGCAGTTCTTC	CASTSGTGSYNEQFF
.	TRBJ2-5	15	TRBV4-3	few	TGCGCCAGCAGCCAAGGGGGGAGTAGGAGGGAGACCCAGTACTTC	CASSQGGSRRETQYF
TRBD2	TRBJ2-3	16	TRBV9	.	TGTGCCAGCAGCGTAGGATCTAGCGGGAGCCGGGATACGCAGTATTTT	CASSVGSSGSRDTQYF
.	TRBJ1-5	14	TRBV27	.	TGTGCCAGCTGGACAGCCCGGGGCAATCAGCCCCAGCATTTT	CASWTARGNQPQHF
TRBD1	TRBJ1-2	13	TRBV29-1	few	TGCAGCGTAGCCGGGACAGGGGGCATCGGCTACACCTTC	CSVAGTGGIGYTF